Each of the 21 T cell receptor beta chains below was sequenced from the same sample in a study of shared clonotypes between healthy human individuals. CD45RO-negative CD8 cells positively selected for CCR7 made up the naive population, which excluded terminally differentiated effector memory CD45RA+ cells. The repertoire was sequenced with immunoSEQ multiplex PCR; TCRdb's copy has only in-frame clones and lacks some. The repertoire holds around 1,900,000 clones, with just under 95% as singletons. The sample was naive CD8+ T cells from PBMCs. These receptors were collected from a man in his late teens or twenties in good health. Some clones in this sample may be carry-over from other donors' samples.

Notes on this clone: One end of the junction varies from germline; a read error may be responsible. The rearrangement uses TRBV27 and TRBJ2-7, with 8 bases matching TRBD1. The CDR3 consists of 12 residues. Germline V gene sequence: CDR1 MNHEY, CDR2 SMNVEV (reference sequence). The CDR3 sequence: CASSFHRDRLHF. CDR3 nucleotides: TGTGCCAGCAGTTTCCACCGGGACAGGCTCCACTTC.

This chain connects TRBV27 to TRBJ2-2; 10 positions match TRBD2. CDR1 is MNHEY, CDR2 SMNVEV, per germline (reference sequence). The CDR3 consists of 16 residues. V lost 6 bases, J lost 5 bases, and 9 bases stayed unmatched. The CDR3 DNA sequence: TGTGCCAGCAGCGCAGGGAGACTAGCGGGTACCGGGGAGCTGTTTTTT. Translating it yields CASSAGRLAGTGELFF.

The rearrangement joins TRBV7-8 to TRBJ2-1; D gene uncertain. V lost 4 bases and J 4 bases, leaving 8 bases between the germline ends. The CDR3 consists of 13 residues. Germline-derived CDR1 and CDR2 are SGHVS and FQNEAQ. The CDR3 region is CASSSPQYNEQFF. DNA for the CDR3: TGTGCCAGCAGCTCACCCCAGTACAATGAGCAGTTCTTC.

The genes are TRBV7-8 and TRBJ1-1, with D hard to call. Germline V gene data show CDR1 as SGHVS and CDR2 as FQNEAQ. V was clipped by 5 bases and J by 9 bases, with 16 bases between them. CDR3 size: 13 residues. The CDR3 region is CASSALGPTKAFF. The CDR3 DNA reads TGTGCCAGCAGCGCCCTCGGACCCACAAAAGCTTTCTTT.

V is TRBV9 and J is TRBJ2-2, with D possibly being TRBD1 (5 bases). Trimming shortened V by 4 bases and J by 0 bases, and 13 bases separated the two germline ends. The germline V gene has CDR1 SGDLS and CDR2 YYNGEE. The CDR3 has 16 amino acids. In nucleotides, the CDR3 is TGTGCCAGCAGCCCGCGACAGAGATCGAACACCGGGGAGCTGTTTTTT. Amino acids: CASSPRQRSNTGELFF.

The J gene is TRBJ2-7, the V gene TRBV28; the D gene is possibly TRBD2 (6 bases). The V and J ends lost 10 bases and 0 bases respectively, with 13 bases between them. Germline-derived CDR1 and CDR2 are MDHEN and SYDVKM. The CDR3 covers 13 residues. The CDR3: CATSHGGSYEQYF. Here the CDR3 DNA reads TGTGCCACCTCACACGGGGGCTCCTACGAGCAGTACTTC.

This rearrangement joins TRBV11-2 to TRBJ2-3; tentatively, D is TRBD1 or TRBD2 (5 bases each). Between the trimmed V and J ends, which lost 5 bases and 6 bases, there was a span of 15 bases. Germline V gene lookup returns CDR1 SGHAT and CDR2 FQNNGV. This CDR3 has 14 amino acids. The CDR3 coding sequence is TGTGCCAGCAGCGACAGCTACACGGGGGATACGCAGTATTTT. Amino acid sequence: CASSDSYTGDTQYF.

CDR3 nucleotide sequence: TGTGCCAGCAGTCCCCTCCCAGCGGGATCGGCCGGGGAGCTGTTTTTT. It yields the protein CASSPLPAGSAGELFF. The rearrangement uses TRBV27 and TRBJ2-2; 7 positions match TRBD2. The CDR3 is 16 amino acids. Germline V gene sequence: CDR1 MNHEY, CDR2 SMNVEV (reference sequence). Trimming removed 5 bases from V and 6 bases from J; junction bases left unmatched: 12.

A single count supports this clone. The chain employs TRBV5-6 and TRBJ2-3; TRBD1 matches 8 bases. Germline V gives CDR1 SGHDT, CDR2 YYEEEE. V was clipped by 5 bases and J by 0 bases; unmatched bases: 11. This CDR3 spans 17 amino acids. The CDR3 reads CASSQTPRTGSTDTQYF. CDR3 nucleotide sequence: TGTGCCAGCAGTCAAACGCCTCGGACAGGGAGCACAGATACGCAGTATTTT.

The rearrangement joins TRBV7-9 to TRBJ2-1; TRBD2 matches 10 bases. With 3 bases clipped from V and 7 bases from J, the junction kept 6 bases outside the gene matches. Germline V gives CDR1 SEHNR, CDR2 FQNEAQ (reference sequence). The CDR3 extends over 15 amino acids. CDR3 sequence reads: CASSFAGLAVNEQFF. CDR3 bases: TGTGCCAGCAGCTTCGCCGGACTAGCGGTTAATGAGCAGTTCTTC.

The chain joins TRBV27 to TRBJ2-1; 13 nucleotides agree with TRBD2. With V trimmed by 2 bases and J by 4 bases, 11 bases remained unmatched. The length of the CDR3 is 19 residues. The germline CDR1 and CDR2 sequences are MNHEY and SMNVEV (reference sequence). The CDR3 DNA sequence: TGTGCCAGCAGTTTAGGCCCCGGACTAGCGGGGGCAATTTACAATGAGCAGTTCTTC. This translates into CASSLGPGLAGAIYNEQFF.

The chain recombines TRBV28 with TRBJ2-7; TRBD2 aligns across 10 bases. The germline gives CDR1 MDHEN, CDR2 SYDVKM. The V segment lost 2 bases and the J segment 4 bases; nucleotides outside the gene matches: 11. The CDR3 runs 17 residues. The CDR3 DNA reads as TGTGCCAGCAGTTTAGCCGACATGGCTAGCGGGAGATACGAGCAGTACTTC. Residues: CASSLADMASGRYEQYF.

This sequence joins TRBV9 and TRBJ2-3; D call uncertain. This CDR3 spans 13 amino acids. Germline V gives CDR1 SGDLS, CDR2 YYNGEE. V was clipped by 3 bases and J by 4 bases, with 9 bases between them. The DNA for the CDR3 is TGTGCCAGCAGCGCCCATCCGGCAGATACGCAGTATTTT. Its translation: CASSAHPADTQYF.

Comments on this clone: One end of the junction varies from germline; a read error may be responsible. V usage is TRBV7-9 and J usage is TRBJ1-2; maybe TRBD1 (5 bases). The CDR3 runs 15 residues. Looked up from germline, CDR1 is SEHNR and CDR2 is FQNEAQ (reference sequence). The CDR3 nucleotides are TGTGCCAGCAGCCTAGCGGGGCATGAGGGCTGGGGCTACACCTTC. It is translated as CASSLAGHEGWGYTF. Together with reference TRBV7-9 and TRBJ1-2, the CDR3 gives the full variable domain: DTGVSQNPRHKITKRGQNVTFRCDPISEHNRLYWYRQTLGQGPEFLTYFQNEAQLEKSRLLSDRFSAERPKGSFSTLEIQRTEQGDSAMYLCASSLAGHEGWGYTFGSGTRLTVV.

The J gene is TRBJ2-7, the V gene TRBV11-2; the match to TRBD1 covers 9 bases. Germline CDR1 and CDR2: SGHAT and FQNNGV. With 4 bases clipped from V and 5 bases from J, the junction kept 12 bases outside the gene matches. This CDR3 comprises 16 residues. CDR3 DNA: TGTGCCAGCAGCTGGGGGCGGACAGGGGCAATCGACGAGCAGTACTTC. Translating gives CASSWGRTGAIDEQYF. Looking up the rest from reference TRBV11-2 and TRBJ2-7 gives the full variable domain: EAGVAQSPRYKIIEKRQSVAFWCNPISGHATLYWYQQILGQGPKLLIQFQNNGVVDDSQLPKDRFSAERLKGVDSTLKIQPAKLEDSAVYLCASSWGRTGAIDEQYFGPGTRLTVT.

V is TRBV15 and J is TRBJ2-7, with 11 positions matching TRBD2. The CDR3 is 14 residues long. CDR1 and CDR2 from the germline V gene are LNHNV and YYDKDF (reference sequence). Trimming cost V 6 bases and J 4 bases; bases outside gene matches: 5. DNA for the CDR3: TGTGCCACCAGTAGCGGGAGGGACCGTTACGAGCAGTACTTC. Amino acid sequence: CATSSGRDRYEQYF.

V gene TRBV27 combines with J gene TRBJ2-3; D is perhaps TRBD2 (5 bases). V was shortened by 5 bases and J by 9 bases, with 12 bases between the two germline ends. CDR3 length: 12 amino acids. Looked up from germline, CDR1 is MNHEY and CDR2 is SMNVEV (reference sequence). The CDR3 DNA is TGTGCCAGCAGTCCCCGGACTGAGACGCAGTATTTT. Amino acids: CASSPRTETQYF.

A single count supports this clone. This sequence joins TRBV28 and TRBJ2-1; no definite D call. Germline CDR1 and CDR2: MDHEN and SYDVKM. V was pared by 8 bases and J by 0 bases, with 11 bases between. CDR3 length: 14 residues. CDR3 nucleotide sequence: TGTGCCAGCGGGAACCCTAGCTCCTACAATGAGCAGTTCTTC. It translates to CASGNPSSYNEQFF.

As to this clone: Other DNA sequences of this sample code for an identical CDR3. The DNA of the CDR3 is TGTGCCAGCAGTCCCAACTACAATGAGCAGTTCTTC. Translated, it gives CASSPNYNEQFF. The chain uses TRBV27 and TRBJ2-1, with no clear D. The V gene lost 5 bases and the J gene lost 3 bases, with 5 bases spanning the gap. CDR1 is MNHEY and CDR2 is SMNVEV in the germline V gene (reference sequence). The CDR3 sequence is 12 residues long.

This chain links TRBV10-3 with TRBJ2-7; 7 bases map to TRBD1. V lost 0 bases, J lost 3 bases, and 8 bases stayed unmatched. The CDR3 totals 16 residues. CDR1 and CDR2 from the germline V gene are ENHRY and SYGVKD. In nucleotides, the CDR3 is TGTGCCATCAGTGAGTCCGACAGGGACAAGGGCTACGAGCAGTACTTC. Its translation is CAISESDRDKGYEQYF.

V usage is TRBV19 and J usage is TRBJ1-2; 10 nucleotides match TRBD1. Germline lookup yields CDR1 LNHDA and CDR2 SQIVND (reference sequence). The junction had 7 bases not matched to a gene; V was cut back by 5 bases and J by 7 bases. The CDR3 has 14 residues. Here the CDR3 reads CASSDDRGLVGYTF. DNA for the CDR3: TGTGCCAGTAGTGACGACAGGGGGCTCGTTGGCTACACCTTC.